This T cell receptor beta chain was obtained from a study of tumour-infiltrating T cells in Burkitt lymphoma. Study-wide background: Survival, overall and progression-free, tracked with productive clonality.

The method was immunoSEQ multiplex PCR; TCRdb's version includes in-frame clones alone and lacks a portion of them. This repertoire shows over 2,500 clones, about 85% found once; its top ten account for around 6%. J gave up 2 bases and V 4 bases, and 5 bases lay outside the gene matches. Germline V CDR1 and CDR2: MGHRA, YSYEKL. This CDR3 has 15 residues. The sample was tumor tissue. The chain joins TRBV4-1 to TRBJ2-7, with 10 bases identical to TRBD1. This sequence originates from a human donor with diffuse large B-cell lymphoma. The CDR3: CASSPGQGLAYEQYF. In DNA, the CDR3 is TGCGCCAGCAGCCCGGGACAGGGGTTGGCCTACGAGCAGTACTTC.